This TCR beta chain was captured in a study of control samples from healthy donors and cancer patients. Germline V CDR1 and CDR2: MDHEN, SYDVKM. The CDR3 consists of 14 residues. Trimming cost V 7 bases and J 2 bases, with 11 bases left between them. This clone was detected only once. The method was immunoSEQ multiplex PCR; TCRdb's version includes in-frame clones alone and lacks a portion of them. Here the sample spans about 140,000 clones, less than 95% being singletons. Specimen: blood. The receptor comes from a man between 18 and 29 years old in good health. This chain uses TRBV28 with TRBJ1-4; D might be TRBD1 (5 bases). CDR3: CASKEGVTNEKLFF. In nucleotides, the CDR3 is TGTGCCAGCAAAGAAGGGGTCACTAATGAAAAACTGTTTTTT. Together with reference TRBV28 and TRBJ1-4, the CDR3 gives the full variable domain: DVKVTQSSRYLVKRTGEKVFLECVQDMDHENMFWYRQDPGLGLRLIYFSYDVKMKEKGDIPEGYSVSREKKERFSLILESASTNQTSMYLCASKEGVTNEKLFFGSGTQLSVL.